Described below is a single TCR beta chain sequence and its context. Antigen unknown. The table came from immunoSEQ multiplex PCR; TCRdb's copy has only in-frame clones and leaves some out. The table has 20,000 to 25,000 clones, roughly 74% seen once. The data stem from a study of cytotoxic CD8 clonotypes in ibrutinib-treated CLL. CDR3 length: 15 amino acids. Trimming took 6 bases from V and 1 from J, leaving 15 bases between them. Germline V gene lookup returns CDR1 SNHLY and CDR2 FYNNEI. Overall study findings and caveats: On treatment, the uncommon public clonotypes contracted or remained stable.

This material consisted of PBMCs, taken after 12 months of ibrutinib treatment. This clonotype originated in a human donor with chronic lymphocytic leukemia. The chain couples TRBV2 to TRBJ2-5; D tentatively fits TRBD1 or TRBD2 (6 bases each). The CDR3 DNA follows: TGTGCCAGCAGCGGGACACTAGCTGCCCAAGAGACCCAGTACTTC. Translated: CASSGTLAAQETQYF.